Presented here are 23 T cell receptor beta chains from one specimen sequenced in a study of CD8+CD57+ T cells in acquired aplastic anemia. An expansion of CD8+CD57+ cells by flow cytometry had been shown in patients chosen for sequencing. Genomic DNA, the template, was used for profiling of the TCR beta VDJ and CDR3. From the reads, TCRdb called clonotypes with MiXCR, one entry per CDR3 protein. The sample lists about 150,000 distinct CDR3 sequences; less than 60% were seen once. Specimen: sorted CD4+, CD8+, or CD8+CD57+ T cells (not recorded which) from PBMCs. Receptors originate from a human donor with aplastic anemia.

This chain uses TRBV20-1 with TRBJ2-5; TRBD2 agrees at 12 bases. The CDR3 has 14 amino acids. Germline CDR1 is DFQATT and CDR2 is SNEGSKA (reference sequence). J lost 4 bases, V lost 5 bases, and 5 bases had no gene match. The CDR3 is CSAPLTSGGETQYF. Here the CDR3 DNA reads TGCAGTGCTCCGCTGACTAGCGGGGGAGAGACCCAGTACTTC.

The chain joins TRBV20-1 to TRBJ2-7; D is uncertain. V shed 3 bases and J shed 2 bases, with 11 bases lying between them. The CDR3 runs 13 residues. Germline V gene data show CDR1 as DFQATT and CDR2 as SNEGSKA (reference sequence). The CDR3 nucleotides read TGCAGTGCTAGTCCGACTGGGACCTACGAGCAGTACTTC. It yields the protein CSASPTGTYEQYF.

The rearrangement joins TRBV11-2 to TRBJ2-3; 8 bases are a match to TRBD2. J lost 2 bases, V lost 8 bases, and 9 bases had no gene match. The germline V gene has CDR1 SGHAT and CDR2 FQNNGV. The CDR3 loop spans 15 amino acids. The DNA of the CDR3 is TGTGCCAGCGGAAAAAGCGGGGGCGACACAGATACGCAGTATTTT. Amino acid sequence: CASGKSGGDTDTQYF.

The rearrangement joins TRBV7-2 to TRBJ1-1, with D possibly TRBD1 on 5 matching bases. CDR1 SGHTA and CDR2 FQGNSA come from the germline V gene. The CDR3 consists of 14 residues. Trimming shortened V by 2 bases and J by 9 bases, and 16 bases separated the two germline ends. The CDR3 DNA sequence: TGTGCCAGCAGCTTAAACGGCGGGGGACTACAAGCTTTCTTT. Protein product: CASSLNGGGLQAFF.

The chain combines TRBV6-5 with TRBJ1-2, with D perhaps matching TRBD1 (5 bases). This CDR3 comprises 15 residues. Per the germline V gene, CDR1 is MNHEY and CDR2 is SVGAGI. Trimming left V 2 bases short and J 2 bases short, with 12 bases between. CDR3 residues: CASSYGAVYNYGYTF. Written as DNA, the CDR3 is TGTGCCAGCAGTTACGGGGCAGTGTACAACTATGGCTACACCTTC.

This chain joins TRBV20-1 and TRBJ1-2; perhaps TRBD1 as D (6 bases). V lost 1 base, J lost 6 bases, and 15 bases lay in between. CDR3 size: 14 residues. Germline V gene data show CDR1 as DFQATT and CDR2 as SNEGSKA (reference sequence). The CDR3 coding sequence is TGCAGTGCTAGAGGGGATGGGGGGCCTGATGGCTACACCTTC. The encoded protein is CSARGDGGPDGYTF.

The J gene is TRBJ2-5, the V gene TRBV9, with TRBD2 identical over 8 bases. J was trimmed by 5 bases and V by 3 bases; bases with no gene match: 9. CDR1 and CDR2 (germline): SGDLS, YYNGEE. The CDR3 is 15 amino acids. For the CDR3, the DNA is TGTGCCAGCAGCGGGGGACTAGTTGGTCTGGAGACCCAGTACTTC. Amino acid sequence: CASSGGLVGLETQYF.

The CDR3 coding sequence is TGCAGTGCTAGGGGACAGGGACGCGGTACGCAGTATTTT. Its protein product is CSARGQGRGTQYF. This chain connects TRBV20-1 to TRBJ2-3; 9 nucleotides agree with TRBD1. Germline lookup yields CDR1 DFQATT and CDR2 SNEGSKA (reference sequence). This CDR3 is built from 13 residues. With 3 bases clipped from V and 8 bases from J, the junction kept 6 bases outside the gene matches.

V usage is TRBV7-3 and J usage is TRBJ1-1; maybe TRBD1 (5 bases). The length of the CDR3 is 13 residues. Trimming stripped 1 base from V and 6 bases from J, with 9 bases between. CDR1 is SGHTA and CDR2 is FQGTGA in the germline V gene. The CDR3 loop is CASSLRPTAEAFF. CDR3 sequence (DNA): TGTGCCAGCAGCTTAAGACCGACAGCTGAAGCTTTCTTT.

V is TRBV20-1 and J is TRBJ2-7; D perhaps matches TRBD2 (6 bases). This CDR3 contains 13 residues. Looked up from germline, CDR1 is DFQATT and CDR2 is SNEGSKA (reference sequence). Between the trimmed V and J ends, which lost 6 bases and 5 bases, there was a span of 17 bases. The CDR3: CSARYPGLNEQYF. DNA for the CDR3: TGCAGTGCCAGATACCCAGGACTAAACGAGCAGTACTTC.

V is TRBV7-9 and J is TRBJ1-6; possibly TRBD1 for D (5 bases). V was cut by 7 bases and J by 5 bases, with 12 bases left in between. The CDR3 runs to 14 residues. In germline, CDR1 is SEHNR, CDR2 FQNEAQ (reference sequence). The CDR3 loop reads CASNSGGDNSPLHF. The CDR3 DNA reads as TGTGCCAGCAACTCGGGGGGGGATAATTCACCCCTCCACTTT.

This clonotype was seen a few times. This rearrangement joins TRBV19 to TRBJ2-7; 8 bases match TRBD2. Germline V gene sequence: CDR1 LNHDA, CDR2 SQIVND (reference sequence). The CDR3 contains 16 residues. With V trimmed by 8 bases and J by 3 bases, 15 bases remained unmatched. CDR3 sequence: CASARDWGGGHYEQYF. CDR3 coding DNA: TGTGCCAGTGCTAGAGATTGGGGCGGGGGGCACTACGAGCAGTACTTC.

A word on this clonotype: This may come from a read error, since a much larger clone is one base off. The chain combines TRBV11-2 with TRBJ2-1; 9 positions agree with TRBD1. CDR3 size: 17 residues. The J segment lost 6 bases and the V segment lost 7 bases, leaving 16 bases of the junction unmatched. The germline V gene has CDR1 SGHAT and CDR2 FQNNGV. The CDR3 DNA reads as TGTGCCAGCAACTTCCGACACCGGGACAGGGAAGGCAATGAGCAGTTCTTC. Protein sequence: CASNFRHRDREGNEQFF.

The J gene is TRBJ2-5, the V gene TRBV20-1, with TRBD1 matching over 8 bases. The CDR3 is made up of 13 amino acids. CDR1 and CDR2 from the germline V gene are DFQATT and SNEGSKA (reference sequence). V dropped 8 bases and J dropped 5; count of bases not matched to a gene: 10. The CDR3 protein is CSTIPGGRETQYF. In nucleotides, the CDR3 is TGCAGTACCATTCCAGGGGGCAGGGAGACCCAGTACTTC.

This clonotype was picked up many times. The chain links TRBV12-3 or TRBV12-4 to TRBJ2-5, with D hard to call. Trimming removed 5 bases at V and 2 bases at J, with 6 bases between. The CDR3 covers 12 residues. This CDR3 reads CASSQTQETQYF. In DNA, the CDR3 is TGTGCCAGCAGTCAAACGCAAGAGACCCAGTACTTC.

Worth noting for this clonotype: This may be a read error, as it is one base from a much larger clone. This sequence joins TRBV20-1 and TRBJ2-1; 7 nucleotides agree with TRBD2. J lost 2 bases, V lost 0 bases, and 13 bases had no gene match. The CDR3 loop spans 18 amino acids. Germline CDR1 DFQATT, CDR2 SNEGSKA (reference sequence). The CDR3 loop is CSARDRDSRGVTYNEQFF. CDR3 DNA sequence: TGCAGTGCTAGAGATCGGGATTCCCGGGGGGTTACCTACAATGAGCAGTTCTTC.

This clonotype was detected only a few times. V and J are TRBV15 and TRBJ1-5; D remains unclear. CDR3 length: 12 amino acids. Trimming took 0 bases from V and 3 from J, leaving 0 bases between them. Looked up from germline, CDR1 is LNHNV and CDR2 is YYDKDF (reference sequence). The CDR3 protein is CATSRDNQPQHF. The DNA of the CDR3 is TGTGCCACCAGCAGAGACAATCAGCCCCAGCATTTT.

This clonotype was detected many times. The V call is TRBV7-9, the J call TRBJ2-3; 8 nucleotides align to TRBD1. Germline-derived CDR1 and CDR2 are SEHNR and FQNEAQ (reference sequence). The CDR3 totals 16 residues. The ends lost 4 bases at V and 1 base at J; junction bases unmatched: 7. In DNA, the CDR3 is TGTGCCAGCAGCTCAAATCCGGGACAGGGCACAGATACGCAGTATTTT. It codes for CASSSNPGQGTDTQYF. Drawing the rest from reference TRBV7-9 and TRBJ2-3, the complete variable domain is DTGVSQNPRHKITKRGQNVTFRCDPISEHNRLYWYRQTLGQGPEFLTYFQNEAQLEKSRLLSDRFSAERPKGSFSTLEIQRTEQGDSAMYLCASSSNPGQGTDTQYFGPGTRLTVL.

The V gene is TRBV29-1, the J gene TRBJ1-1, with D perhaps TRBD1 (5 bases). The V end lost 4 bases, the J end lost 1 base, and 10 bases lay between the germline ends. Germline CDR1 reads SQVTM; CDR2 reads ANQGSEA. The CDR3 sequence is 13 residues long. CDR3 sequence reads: CSVVVGGNTEAFF. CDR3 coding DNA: TGCAGCGTTGTCGTTGGGGGGAACACTGAAGCTTTCTTT.

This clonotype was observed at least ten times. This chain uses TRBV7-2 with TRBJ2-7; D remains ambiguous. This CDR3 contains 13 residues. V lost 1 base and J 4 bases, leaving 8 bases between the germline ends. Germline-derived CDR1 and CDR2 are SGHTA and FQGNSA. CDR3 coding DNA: TGTGCCAGCAGCTTAGTAGGTTATTACGAGCAGTACTTC. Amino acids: CASSLVGYYEQYF.

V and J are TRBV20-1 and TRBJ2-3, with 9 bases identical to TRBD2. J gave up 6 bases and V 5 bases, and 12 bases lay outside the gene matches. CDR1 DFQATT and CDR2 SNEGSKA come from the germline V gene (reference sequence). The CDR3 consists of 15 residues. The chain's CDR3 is CSAQRRAGGSDTQYF. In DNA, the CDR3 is TGCAGTGCTCAGAGGCGAGCGGGGGGTTCGGATACGCAGTATTTT.

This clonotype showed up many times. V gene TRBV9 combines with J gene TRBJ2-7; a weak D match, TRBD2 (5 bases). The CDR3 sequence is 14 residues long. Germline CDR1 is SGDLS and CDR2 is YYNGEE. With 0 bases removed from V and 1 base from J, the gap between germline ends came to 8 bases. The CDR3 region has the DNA TGTGCCAGCAGCGTAGACGGGGAGTCCTACGAGCAGTACTTC. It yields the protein CASSVDGESYEQYF.

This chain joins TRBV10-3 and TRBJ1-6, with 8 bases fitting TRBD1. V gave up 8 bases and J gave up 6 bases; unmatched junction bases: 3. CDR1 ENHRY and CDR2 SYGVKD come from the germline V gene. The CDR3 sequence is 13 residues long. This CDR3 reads CAIAGQGNSPLHF. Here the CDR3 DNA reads TGTGCCATCGCAGGACAGGGTAATTCACCCCTCCACTTT.